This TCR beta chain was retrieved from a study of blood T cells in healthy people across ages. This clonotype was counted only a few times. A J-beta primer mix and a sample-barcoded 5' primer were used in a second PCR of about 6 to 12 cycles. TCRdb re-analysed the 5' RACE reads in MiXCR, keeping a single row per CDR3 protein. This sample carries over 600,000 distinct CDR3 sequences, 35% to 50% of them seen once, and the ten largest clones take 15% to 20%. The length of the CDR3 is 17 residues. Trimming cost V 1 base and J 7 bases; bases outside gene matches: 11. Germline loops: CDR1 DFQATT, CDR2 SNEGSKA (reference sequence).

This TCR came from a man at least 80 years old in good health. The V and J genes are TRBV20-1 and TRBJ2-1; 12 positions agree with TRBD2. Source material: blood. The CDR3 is CSARARLWLAGGNEQFF. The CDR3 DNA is TGCAGTGCTAGAGCTCGGCTTTGGCTAGCGGGAGGGAATGAGCAGTTCTTC.